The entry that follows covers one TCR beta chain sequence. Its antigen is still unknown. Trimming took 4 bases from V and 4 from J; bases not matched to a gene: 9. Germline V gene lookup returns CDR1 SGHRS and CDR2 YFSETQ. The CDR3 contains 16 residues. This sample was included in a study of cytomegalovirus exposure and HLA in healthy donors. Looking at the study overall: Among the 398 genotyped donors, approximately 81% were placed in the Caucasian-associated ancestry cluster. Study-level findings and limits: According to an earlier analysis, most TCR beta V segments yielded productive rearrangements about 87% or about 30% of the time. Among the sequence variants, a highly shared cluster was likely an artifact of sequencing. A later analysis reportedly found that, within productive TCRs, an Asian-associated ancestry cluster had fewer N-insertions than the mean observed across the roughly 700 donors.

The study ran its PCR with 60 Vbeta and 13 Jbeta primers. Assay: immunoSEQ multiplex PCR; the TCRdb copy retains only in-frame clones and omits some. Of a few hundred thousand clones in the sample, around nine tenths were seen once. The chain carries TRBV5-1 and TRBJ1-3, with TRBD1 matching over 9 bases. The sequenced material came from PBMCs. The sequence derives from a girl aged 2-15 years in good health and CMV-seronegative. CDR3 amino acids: CASSLVGTGQGNTIYF. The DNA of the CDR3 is TGCGCCAGCAGCCTGGTTGGGACAGGGCAGGGAAACACCATATATTTT.